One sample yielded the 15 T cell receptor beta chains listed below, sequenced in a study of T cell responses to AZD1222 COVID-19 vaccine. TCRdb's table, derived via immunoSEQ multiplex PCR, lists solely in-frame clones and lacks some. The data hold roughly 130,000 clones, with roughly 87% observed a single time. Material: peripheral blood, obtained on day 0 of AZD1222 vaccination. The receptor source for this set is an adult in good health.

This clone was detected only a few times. The CDR3 DNA is TGTGCCAGCAGCCAACTATTACAGGCGGGGGACACAGATACGCAGTATTTT. Translated, it gives CASSQLLQAGDTDTQYF. The gene calls are TRBV14 and TRBJ2-3; 7 nucleotides align to TRBD2. Germline loops: CDR1 SGHDN, CDR2 FVKESK. This CDR3 is 17 amino acids long. With V trimmed by 2 bases and J by 2 bases, 10 bases remained unmatched.

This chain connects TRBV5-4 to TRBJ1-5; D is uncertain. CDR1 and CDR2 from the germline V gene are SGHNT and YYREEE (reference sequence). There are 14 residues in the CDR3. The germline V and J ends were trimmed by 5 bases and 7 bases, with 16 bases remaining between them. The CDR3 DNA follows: TGTGCCAGCAGTTTCGACCCAGGAGGCCAGCCCCAGCATTTT. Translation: CASSFDPGGQPQHF.

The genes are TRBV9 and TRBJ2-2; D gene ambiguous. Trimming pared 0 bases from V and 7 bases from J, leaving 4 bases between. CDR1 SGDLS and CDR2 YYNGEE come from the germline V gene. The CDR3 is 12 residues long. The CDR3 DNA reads TGTGCCAGCAGCGTAGCTAGCGGGGAGCTGTTTTTT. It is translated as CASSVASGELFF.

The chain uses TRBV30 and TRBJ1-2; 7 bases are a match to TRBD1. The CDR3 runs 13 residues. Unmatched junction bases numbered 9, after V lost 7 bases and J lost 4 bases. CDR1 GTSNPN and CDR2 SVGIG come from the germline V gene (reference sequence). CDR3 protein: CASRQGLIYGYTF. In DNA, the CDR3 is TGTGCCTCCAGACAGGGCCTCATCTATGGCTACACCTTC.

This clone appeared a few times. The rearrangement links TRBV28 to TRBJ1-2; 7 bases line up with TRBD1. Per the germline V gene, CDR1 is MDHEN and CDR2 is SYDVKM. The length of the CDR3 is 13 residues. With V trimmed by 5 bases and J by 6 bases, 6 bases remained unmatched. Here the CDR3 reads CASSITGADGYTF. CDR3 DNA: TGTGCCAGCAGTATTACAGGGGCGGATGGCTACACCTTC.

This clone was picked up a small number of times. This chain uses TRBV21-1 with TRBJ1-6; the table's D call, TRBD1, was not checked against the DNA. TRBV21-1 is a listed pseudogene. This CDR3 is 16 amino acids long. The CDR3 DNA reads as TGTGCCAGCCATAGGGGGCCGCGCTCCTATAATTCACCCCTCCACTTT. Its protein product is CASHRGPRSYNSPLHF.

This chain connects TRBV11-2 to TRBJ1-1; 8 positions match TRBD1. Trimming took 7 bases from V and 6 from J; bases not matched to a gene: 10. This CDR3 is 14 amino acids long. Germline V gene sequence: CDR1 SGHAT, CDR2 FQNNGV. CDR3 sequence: CASTMIRTGPEAFF. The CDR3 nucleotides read TGTGCCAGCACTATGATCAGGACAGGGCCTGAAGCTTTCTTT.

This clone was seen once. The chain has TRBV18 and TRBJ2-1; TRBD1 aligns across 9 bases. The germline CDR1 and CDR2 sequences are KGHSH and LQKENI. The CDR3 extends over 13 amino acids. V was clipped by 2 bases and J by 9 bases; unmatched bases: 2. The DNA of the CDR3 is TGTGCCAGCTCACCATCGGACAGGGGTGAGCAGTTCTTC. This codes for CASSPSDRGEQFF.

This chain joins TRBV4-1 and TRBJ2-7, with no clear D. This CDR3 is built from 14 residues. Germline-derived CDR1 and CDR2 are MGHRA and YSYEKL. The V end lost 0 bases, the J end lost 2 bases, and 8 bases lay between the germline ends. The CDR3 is CASSQESGTYEQYF. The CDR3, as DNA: TGCGCCAGCAGCCAAGAATCAGGAACCTACGAGCAGTACTTC.

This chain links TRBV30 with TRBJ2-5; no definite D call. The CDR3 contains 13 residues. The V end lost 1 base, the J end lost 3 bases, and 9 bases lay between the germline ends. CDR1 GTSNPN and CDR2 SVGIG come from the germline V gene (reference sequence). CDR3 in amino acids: CAWSGGRKETQYF. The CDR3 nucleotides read TGTGCCTGGAGTGGGGGTCGAAAAGAGACCCAGTACTTC.

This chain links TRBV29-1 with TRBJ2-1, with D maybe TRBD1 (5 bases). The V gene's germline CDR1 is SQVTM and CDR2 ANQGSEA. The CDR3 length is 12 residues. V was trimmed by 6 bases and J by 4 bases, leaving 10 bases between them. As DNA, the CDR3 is TGCAGCGTGGACCACAGGTACAATGAGCAGTTCTTC. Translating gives CSVDHRYNEQFF.

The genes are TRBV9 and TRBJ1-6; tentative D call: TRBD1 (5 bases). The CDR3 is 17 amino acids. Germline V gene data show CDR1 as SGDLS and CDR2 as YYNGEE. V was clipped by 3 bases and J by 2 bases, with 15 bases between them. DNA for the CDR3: TGTGCCAGCAGCGGAGCTGACAGTGTTACCTATAATTCACCCCTCCACTTT. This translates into CASSGADSVTYNSPLHF.

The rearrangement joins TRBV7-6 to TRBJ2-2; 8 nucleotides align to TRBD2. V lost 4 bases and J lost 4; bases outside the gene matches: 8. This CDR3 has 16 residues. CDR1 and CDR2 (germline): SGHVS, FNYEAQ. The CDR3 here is CASSSRRGAITGELFF. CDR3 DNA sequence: TGTGCCAGCAGCTCCCGGCGGGGGGCTATCACCGGGGAGCTGTTTTTT.

CDR3 amino acids: CASSRTGISYNEQFF. The CDR3 region has the DNA TGCGCCAGCAGCAGGACAGGGATCTCCTACAATGAGCAGTTCTTC. J is TRBJ2-1 and V is TRBV5-1; 8 nucleotides align to TRBD1. Trimming cost V 4 bases and J 0 bases; bases outside gene matches: 3. Per germline, CDR1 SGHRS and CDR2 YFSETQ. The CDR3 is 15 residues long. Filled out from reference TRBV5-1 and TRBJ2-1, the complete variable domain reads KAGVTQTPRYLIKTRGQQVTLSCSPISGHRSVSWYQQTPGQGLQFLFEYFSETQRNKGNFPGRFSGRQFSNSRSEMNVSTLELGDSALYLCASSRTGISYNEQFFGPGTRLTVL.

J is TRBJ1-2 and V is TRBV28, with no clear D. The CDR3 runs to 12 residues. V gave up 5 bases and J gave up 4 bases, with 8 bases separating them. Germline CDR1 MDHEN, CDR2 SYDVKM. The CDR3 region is CASSIQSYGYTF. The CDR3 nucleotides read TGTGCCAGCAGTATCCAGAGCTATGGCTACACCTTC.